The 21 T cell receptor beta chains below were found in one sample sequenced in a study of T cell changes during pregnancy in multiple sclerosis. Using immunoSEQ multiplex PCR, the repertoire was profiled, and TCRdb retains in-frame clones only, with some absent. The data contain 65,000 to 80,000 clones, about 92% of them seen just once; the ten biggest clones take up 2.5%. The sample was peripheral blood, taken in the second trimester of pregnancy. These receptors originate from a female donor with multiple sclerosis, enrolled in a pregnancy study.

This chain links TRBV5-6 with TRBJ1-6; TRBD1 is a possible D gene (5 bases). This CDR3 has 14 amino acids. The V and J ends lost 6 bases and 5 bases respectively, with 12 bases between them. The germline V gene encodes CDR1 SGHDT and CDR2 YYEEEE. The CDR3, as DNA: TGTGCCAGCACCGGCAGGGTTAATAATTCACCCCTCCACTTT. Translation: CASTGRVNNSPLHF.

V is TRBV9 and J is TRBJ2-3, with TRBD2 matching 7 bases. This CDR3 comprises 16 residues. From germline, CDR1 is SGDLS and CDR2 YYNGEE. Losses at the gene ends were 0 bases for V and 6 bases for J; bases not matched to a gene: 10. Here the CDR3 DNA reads TGTGCCAGCAGCGTAGAACCAACGGGAGGTTCTGATACGCAGTATTTT. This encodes CASSVEPTGGSDTQYF.

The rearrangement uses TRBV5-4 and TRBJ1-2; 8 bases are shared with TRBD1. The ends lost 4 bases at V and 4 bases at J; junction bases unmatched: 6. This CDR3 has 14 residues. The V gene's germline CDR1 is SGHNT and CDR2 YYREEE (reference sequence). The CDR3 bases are TGTGCCAGCAGCGGGAACAGGGGGGCCTATGGCTACACCTTC. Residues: CASSGNRGAYGYTF.

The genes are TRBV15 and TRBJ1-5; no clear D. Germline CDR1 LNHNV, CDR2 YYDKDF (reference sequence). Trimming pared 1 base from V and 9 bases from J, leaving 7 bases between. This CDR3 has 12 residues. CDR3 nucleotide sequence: TGTGCCACCAGCAGAGGCGACACGCCCCAGCATTTT. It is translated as CATSRGDTPQHF.

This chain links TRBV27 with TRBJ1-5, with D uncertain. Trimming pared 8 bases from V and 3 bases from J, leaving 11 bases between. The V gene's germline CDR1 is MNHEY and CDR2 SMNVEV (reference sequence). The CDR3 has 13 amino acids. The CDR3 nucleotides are TGTGCCAGCGGCCCCGCGGCCAATCAGCCCCAGCATTTT. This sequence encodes CASGPAANQPQHF.

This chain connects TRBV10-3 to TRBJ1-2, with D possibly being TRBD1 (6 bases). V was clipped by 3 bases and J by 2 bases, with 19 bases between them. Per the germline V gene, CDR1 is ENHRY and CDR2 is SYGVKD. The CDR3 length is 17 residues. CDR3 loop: CAISEPRGRRNNYGYTF. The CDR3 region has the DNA TGTGCCATCAGTGAACCCAGGGGACGTAGGAACAACTATGGCTACACCTTC.

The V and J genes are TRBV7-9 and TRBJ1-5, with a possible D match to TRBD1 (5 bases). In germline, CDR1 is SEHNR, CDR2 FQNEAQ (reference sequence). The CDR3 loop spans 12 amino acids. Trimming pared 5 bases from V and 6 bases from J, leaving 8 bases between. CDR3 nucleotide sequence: TGTGCCAGCAGCGGAGGGACTCAGCCCCAGCATTTT. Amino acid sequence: CASSGGTQPQHF.

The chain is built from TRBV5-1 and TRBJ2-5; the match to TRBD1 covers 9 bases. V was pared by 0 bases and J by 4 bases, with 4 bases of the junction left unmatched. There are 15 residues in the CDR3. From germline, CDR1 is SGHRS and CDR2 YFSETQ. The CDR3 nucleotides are TGCGCCAGCAGCTTGGGGGGACAGGGAGGAGAGACCCAGTACTTC. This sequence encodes CASSLGGQGGETQYF.

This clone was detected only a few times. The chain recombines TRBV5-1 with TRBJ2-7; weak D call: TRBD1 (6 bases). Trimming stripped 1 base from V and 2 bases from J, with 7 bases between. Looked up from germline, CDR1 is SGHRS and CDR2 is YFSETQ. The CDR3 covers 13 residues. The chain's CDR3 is CASSLNRAYEQYF. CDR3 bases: TGCGCCAGCAGCTTGAACAGGGCCTACGAGCAGTACTTC.

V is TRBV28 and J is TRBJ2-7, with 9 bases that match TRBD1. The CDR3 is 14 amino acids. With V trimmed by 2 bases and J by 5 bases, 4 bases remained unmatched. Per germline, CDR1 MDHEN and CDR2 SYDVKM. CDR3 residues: CASSLGTGLDEQYF. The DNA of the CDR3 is TGTGCCAGCAGTTTAGGGACAGGGCTAGACGAGCAGTACTTC.

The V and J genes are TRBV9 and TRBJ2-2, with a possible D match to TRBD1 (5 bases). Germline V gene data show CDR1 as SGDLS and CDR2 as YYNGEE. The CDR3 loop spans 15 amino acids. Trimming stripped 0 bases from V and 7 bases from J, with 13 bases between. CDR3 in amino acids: CASSVEGAQVGELFF. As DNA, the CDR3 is TGTGCCAGCAGCGTAGAAGGGGCGCAGGTCGGGGAGCTGTTTTTT.

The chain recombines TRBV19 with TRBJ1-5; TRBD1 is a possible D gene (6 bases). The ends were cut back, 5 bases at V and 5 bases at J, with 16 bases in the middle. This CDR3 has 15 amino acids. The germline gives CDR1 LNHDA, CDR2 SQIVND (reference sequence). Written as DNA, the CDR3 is TGTGCCAGTAGTCTCCCACAGGGAACCTATCAGCCCCAGCATTTT. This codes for CASSLPQGTYQPQHF. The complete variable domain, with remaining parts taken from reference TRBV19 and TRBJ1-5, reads DGGITQSPKYLFRKEGQNVTLSCEQNLNHDAMYWYRQDPGQGLRLIYYSQIVNDFQKGDIAEGYSVSREKKESFPLTVTSAQKNPTAFYLCASSLPQGTYQPQHFGDGTRLSIL.

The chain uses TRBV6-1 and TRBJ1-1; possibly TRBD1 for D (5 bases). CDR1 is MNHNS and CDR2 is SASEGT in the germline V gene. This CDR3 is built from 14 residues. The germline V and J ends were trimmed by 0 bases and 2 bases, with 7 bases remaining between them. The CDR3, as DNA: TGTGCCAGCAGTGAAGCTACAGGTAACACTGAAGCTTTCTTT. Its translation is CASSEATGNTEAFF.

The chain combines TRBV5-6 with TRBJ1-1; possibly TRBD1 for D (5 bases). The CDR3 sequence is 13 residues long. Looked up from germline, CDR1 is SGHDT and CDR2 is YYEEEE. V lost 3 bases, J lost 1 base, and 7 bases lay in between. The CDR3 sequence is CASSSTGNTEAFF. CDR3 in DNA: TGTGCCAGCAGCTCTACAGGGAACACTGAAGCTTTCTTT.

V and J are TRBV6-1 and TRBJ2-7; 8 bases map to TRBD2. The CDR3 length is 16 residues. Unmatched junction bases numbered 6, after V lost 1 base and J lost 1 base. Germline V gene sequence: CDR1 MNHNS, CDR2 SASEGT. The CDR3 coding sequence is TGTGCCAGCAGTGAAGAAGCGGGAGCCGGGTCCTACGAGCAGTACTTC. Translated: CASSEEAGAGSYEQYF.

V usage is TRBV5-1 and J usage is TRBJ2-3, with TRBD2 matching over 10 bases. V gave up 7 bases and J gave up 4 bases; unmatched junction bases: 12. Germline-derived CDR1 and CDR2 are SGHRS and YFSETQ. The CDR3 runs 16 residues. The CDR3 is CASAQRAGGPADTQYF. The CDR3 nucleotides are TGCGCCAGCGCACAGAGAGCGGGGGGGCCGGCAGATACGCAGTATTTT.

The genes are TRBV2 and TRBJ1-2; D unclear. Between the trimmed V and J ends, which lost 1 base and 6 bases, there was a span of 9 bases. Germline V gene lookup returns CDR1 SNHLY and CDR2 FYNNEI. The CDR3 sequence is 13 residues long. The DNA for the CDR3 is TGTGCCAGCAGTGAAGTCGGGAGCAATGGCTACACCTTC. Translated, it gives CASSEVGSNGYTF.

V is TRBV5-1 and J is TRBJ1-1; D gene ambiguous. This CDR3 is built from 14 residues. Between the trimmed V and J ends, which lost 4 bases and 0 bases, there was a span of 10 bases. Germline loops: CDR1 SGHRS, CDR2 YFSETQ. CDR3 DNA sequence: TGCGCCAGCAGCCGAGGTTTCATGAACACTGAAGCTTTCTTT. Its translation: CASSRGFMNTEAFF.

The CDR3 here is CASSTGGNTGELFF. In DNA, the CDR3 is TGCGCCAGCAGCACCGGGGGAAACACCGGGGAGCTGTTTTTT. The chain links TRBV5-1 to TRBJ2-2, with D possibly being TRBD2 (6 bases). CDR3 length: 14 residues. The germline CDR1 and CDR2 sequences are SGHRS and YFSETQ. V shed 4 bases and J shed 2 bases, with 9 bases lying between them.

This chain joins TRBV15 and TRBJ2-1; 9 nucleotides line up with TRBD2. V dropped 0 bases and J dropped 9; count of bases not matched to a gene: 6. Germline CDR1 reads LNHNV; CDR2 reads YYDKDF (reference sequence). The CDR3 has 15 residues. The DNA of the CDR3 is TGTGCCACCAGCAGAGATAGCGGGGGCCGCGGTGAGCAGTTCTTC. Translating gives CATSRDSGGRGEQFF.

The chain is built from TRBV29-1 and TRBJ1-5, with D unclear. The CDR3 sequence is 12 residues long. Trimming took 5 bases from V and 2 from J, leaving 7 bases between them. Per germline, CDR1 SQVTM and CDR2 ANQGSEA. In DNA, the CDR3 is TGCAGCGTTACTGTGGGCAATCAGCCCCAGCATTTT. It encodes CSVTVGNQPQHF.